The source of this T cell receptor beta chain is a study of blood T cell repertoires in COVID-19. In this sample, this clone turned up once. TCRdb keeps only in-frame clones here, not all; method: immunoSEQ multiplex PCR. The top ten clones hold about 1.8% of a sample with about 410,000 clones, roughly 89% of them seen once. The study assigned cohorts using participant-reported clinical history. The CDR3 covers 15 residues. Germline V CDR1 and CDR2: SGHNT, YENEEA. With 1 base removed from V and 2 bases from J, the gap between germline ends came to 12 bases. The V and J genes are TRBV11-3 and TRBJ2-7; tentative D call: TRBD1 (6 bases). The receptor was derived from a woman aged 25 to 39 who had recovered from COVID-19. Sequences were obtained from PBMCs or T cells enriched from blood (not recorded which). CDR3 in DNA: TGTGCCAGCAGCTTAGGCCAGGGGAGAGCCTACGAGCAGTACTTC. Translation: CASSLGQGRAYEQYF.